This T cell receptor beta chain emerged from a study of OX40 agonist ivuxolimab in advanced cancers. The wider study: Administration of intravenous ivuxolimab to patients occurred every 2 weeks at 0.01 to 10 mg/kg. Previous treatment with anti-PD-1, anti-PD-L1 or anti-CTLA-4 therapy was allowed; over 35% had received some. Overall study findings and caveats: At 0.1 to 3.0 mg/kg and by week 6, clonal expansion occurred in CD4+ and CD8+ blood T cells.

Profiled with immunoSEQ multiplex PCR; TCRdb holds only in-frame clones, not every one. The sample carries 150,000 to 190,000 clones, around 94% recorded once. The V and J ends lost 6 bases and 7 bases respectively, with 15 bases between them. CDR3 size: 13 residues. The V gene's germline CDR1 is MDHEN and CDR2 SYDVKM. A remark on this clone: Its antigen is unknown.

The source of this sequence is an adult with an advanced solid tumor such as melanoma, head and neck, liver or kidney cancer. This chain joins TRBV28 and TRBJ1-2; no reliable D call. Sequenced here: CD4+ or CD8+ T cells sorted from blood, sampled in a trial of the OX40 agonist ivuxolimab. The CDR3 sequence: CASRTTALSGYTF. The DNA for the CDR3 is TGTGCCAGCAGAACGACGGCATTGAGTGGCTACACCTTC.